This T cell receptor (beta chain) emerged from a study of shared clonotypes between healthy human individuals. Study-wide results and limits: Only blood samples were collected, and tissue repertoires likely differ.

Memory CD4+ cells were the fraction left after CD45RA+ naive selection. The table came from immunoSEQ multiplex PCR; TCRdb's copy has only in-frame clones and leaves some out. The sample has under 650,000 clones; 90% to 97% are singletons. The CDR3 runs to 14 residues. Trimming shortened V by 0 bases and J by 2 bases, and 9 bases separated the two germline ends. Germline V gene lookup returns CDR1 SGHRS and CDR2 YFSETQ. This clone appeared once. Its cognate antigen is unknown. Material: naive CD4+ T cells sorted from blood. The subset here: CD45RA+ positively selected. The TCR was taken from a young woman in good health. The chain recombines TRBV5-1 with TRBJ2-7, with D unclear. In nucleotides, the CDR3 is TGCGCCAGCAGCTTGGGGATAGCAACCTACGAGCAGTACTTC. This sequence encodes CASSLGIATYEQYF.